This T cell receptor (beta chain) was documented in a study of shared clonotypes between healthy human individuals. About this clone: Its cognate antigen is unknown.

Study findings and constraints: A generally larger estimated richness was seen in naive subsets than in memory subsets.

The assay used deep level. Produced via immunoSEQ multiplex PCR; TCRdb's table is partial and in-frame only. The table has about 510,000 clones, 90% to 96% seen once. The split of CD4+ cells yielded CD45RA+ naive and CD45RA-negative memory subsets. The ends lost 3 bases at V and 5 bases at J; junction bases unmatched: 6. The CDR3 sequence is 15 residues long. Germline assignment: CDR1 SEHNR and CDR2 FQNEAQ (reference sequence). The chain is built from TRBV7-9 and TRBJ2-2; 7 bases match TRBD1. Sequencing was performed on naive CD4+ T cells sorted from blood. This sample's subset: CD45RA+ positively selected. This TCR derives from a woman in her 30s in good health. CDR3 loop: CASSLWQGDTGELFF. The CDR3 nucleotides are TGTGCCAGCAGCTTGTGGCAGGGGGATACCGGGGAGCTGTTTTTT.